There are a few counts of the clone carrying this T cell receptor (beta chain). Trimming pared 5 bases from V and 1 base from J, leaving 9 bases between. In germline, CDR1 is GTSNPN, CDR2 SVGIG (reference sequence). The CDR3 contains 13 residues. The data were produced by immunoSEQ multiplex PCR, yet TCRdb's version contains in-frame clones alone and is incomplete. The sample contains about 17,000 clones, around three quarters of which appear only once. The data were taken from a study of blood T cell repertoires in COVID-19. This sequence originates from a man between 65 and 85 years old with COVID-19, enrolled during active disease. The sequenced sample was peripheral blood. The chain has TRBV30 and TRBJ1-3; D may be TRBD1 (6 bases). CDR3 region: CAWGRGSGNTIYF. Written as DNA, the CDR3 is TGTGCCTGGGGGAGGGGGTCTGGAAACACCATATATTTT.